A single sample is the source of the 8 T cell receptor beta chains below, sequenced in a study of naive and memory T cell subsets. An oligonucleotide containing a UMI was ligated to the 3' end of TCR cDNA. Amplification of ligated cDNA took four PCR rounds with SP2 and nested alpha and beta constant primers. One entry per CDR3 protein, called by TCRdb with MiXCR from the 5' RACE reads. The sample shows around 48,000 distinct CDR3 sequences, 4% to 5% of them seen only once. The source of these receptors is a female donor in good health.

The table lists this clonotype with many counts. The chain's CDR3 is CASSSGLAGVQETQYF. The CDR3 nucleotides are TGTGCCAGCAGCTCTGGACTAGCGGGAGTCCAAGAGACCCAGTACTTC. The gene calls are TRBV7-6 and TRBJ2-5; 13 bases fit TRBD2. The ends lost 4 bases at V and 1 base at J; junction bases unmatched: 3. From germline, CDR1 is SGHVS and CDR2 FNYEAQ. The CDR3 has 16 residues.

The sample holds many counts of this clonotype. The CDR3 sequence: CASSQKIQGSKGYTF. The CDR3 DNA reads as TGCGCCAGCAGCCAGAAAATCCAGGGGAGCAAGGGCTACACCTTC. The chain combines TRBV4-1 with TRBJ1-2, with D possibly matching TRBD1 (6 bases). The CDR3 extends over 15 amino acids. V was trimmed by 3 bases and J by 8 bases, leaving 19 bases between them. Germline V gives CDR1 MGHRA, CDR2 YSYEKL.

This clonotype has ten or more counts. The V gene is TRBV6-6, the J gene TRBJ2-4; D is tentatively TRBD1 or TRBD2 (5 bases each). The CDR3 loop spans 13 amino acids. Trimming removed 0 bases from V and 15 bases from J, with 15 bases in between. Germline loops: CDR1 MNHNY, CDR2 SVGAGI (reference sequence). The CDR3 protein is CASSYSGDPWGYF. CDR3 DNA sequence: TGTGCCAGCAGTTACTCAGGGGACCCTTGGGGGTACTTC.

This clonotype was found many times. The chain employs TRBV28 and TRBJ2-7; no clear D gene. Deletions cut 7 bases from V and 5 bases from J, with 12 bases between. This CDR3 is built from 12 residues. Germline V lookup: CDR1 MDHEN, CDR2 SYDVKM. The CDR3 sequence is CASNGSEDEQYF. Here the CDR3 DNA reads TGTGCCAGCAACGGTTCTGAAGACGAGCAGTACTTC.

In its sample, this clonotype was seen a few times. The V gene is TRBV29-1, the J gene TRBJ2-1; D not resolved. Trimming left V 4 bases short and J 5 bases short, with 3 bases between. Germline V gene data show CDR1 as SQVTM and CDR2 as ANQGSEA. The CDR3 has 10 residues. The CDR3 loop reads CSVADNEQFF. The DNA for the CDR3 is TGCAGCGTTGCGGACAATGAGCAGTTCTTC.

The table lists this clonotype with many counts. V is TRBV7-9 and J is TRBJ1-6; 7 nucleotides line up with TRBD1. V shed 5 bases and J 5 bases; nucleotides not matched to a gene: 6. This CDR3 has 15 amino acids. Germline CDR1 and CDR2: SEHNR and FQNEAQ (reference sequence). CDR3 sequence: CASSPGTVNNSPLHF. Here the CDR3 DNA reads TGTGCCAGCAGCCCCGGGACAGTGAATAATTCACCCCTCCACTTT.

This clonotype was counted many times. The chain couples TRBV6-6 to TRBJ2-2; D gene unclear. The CDR3 runs 17 residues. Per germline, CDR1 MNHNY and CDR2 SVGAGI (reference sequence). Trimming cost V 7 bases and J 3 bases, with 21 bases left between them. Written as DNA, the CDR3 is TGTGCCAGCACCCACCCCAAAGGGCCGTGGGACACCGGGGAGCTGTTTTTT. Encoded protein: CASTHPKGPWDTGELFF.

The sample holds many counts of this clonotype. The chain carries TRBV20-1 and TRBJ1-2, with D uncertain. V dropped 0 bases and J dropped 8 bases, with 10 bases sitting between them. This CDR3 is 12 amino acids long. Germline CDR1 reads DFQATT; CDR2 reads SNEGSKA (reference sequence). The chain's CDR3 is CSARDGVSGYTF. DNA of the CDR3: TGCAGTGCTAGAGATGGGGTTTCGGGCTACACCTTC.